This T cell receptor (beta chain) came from a study of T cell responses to AZD1222 COVID-19 vaccine (dated by TCRdb to about 2021). With respect to the entire study: AZD1222 recipients with second doses at about 4 weeks or about 12 weeks were pooled, because spike-specific TCR depth and breadth did not differ between schedules. TCR sequencing covered more than 230 trial participants: 200 to 210 given two doses of AZD1222 and about 26 given two doses of MenACWY control vaccine. Trial participants were enrolled by age into subgroups of 18-55, 56-69 and 70-plus years, and around 140, 26 and 57 TCR-sequenced participants, respectively, were included in these subgroups.

The CDR3 regions of human TCRbeta chains were analyzed by immunosequencing. In the source study's methods: Repertoire TCRs were matched against a reference library of SARS-CoV-2-specific TCRs generated with the MIRA antigen-specificity platform. Breadth was defined as the fraction of unique TCRs that were SARS-CoV-2-associated. Depth was defined as the fraction of total T cells that were SARS-CoV-2-associated. Using the MIRA data, each spike-specific TCR was mapped to the spike region that the TCR reacts to and placed in a CD4 or CD8 class. Log10-transformed breadth and depth values were compared by one-way ANOVA with Sidak's multiple comparisons tests. TCRdb limited this immuneACCESS table to in-frame rearrangements with V and J called. A share of clones is missing; checked studies link under half to unresolved V genes, and the rest is unexplained. The V and J calls and clone size come from that table; D and trimming were worked out from the DNA. This sample comprises some 85,000 clones, 87% of them detected only once. The leading ten clones occupy roughly a quarter of the sample.

There are 13 amino acids in the CDR3, from cysteine to phenylalanine inclusive. The retained sequence is limited to the CDR3, 39 bases, with the frame set at the first base. From V the trimming removes 6 bases and from J it removes 7 bases, while the gene matches leave 5 bases of the junction unaccounted for. In the germline V gene, CDR1 corresponds to MNHEY and CDR2 to SVGAGI. The intended sense of this specimen's time point label: baseline before first vaccination. Samples from vaccinated people were obtained from the UK trials COV001 and COV002, which included a single-blind randomized controlled phase 2/3 trial of AZD1222 (ChAdOx1 nCoV-19) in healthy adults. Trial participant PBMC samples were collected at day 0 and day 28 after the second dose for TCRbeta chain sequencing. The study at large found these results: Spike-specific TCR breadth and depth rose significantly after two AZD1222 doses compared with day 0 and with MenACWY recipients. Conclusions about previously exposed vaccinees were limited because only six or seven AZD1222 recipients were SARS-CoV-2 seropositive at baseline. In the small 56-69-year group, the increase in depth fell short of significance, most likely because of low power. Because no day 14 peak-response samples were available, the repertoires could be characterized only after the peak T cell response. Most participants were white British and females outnumbered males, and the authors suggested that clonal diversity may have been underestimated. The whole spike protein was spanned by vaccine-associated CD4 TCRs, and dominant responses were seen in regions 160-218 and 743-854. Reportedly, close to half of the unique spike-specific TCRs recognized epitopes lying outside the regions that are mutated in the B.1.351 and B.1.1.7 variants.

This clone occurred once. It lacks a known antigen. Within one base of it there is no much larger clone, and no base qualities were kept. The rearranged segments are TRBV6-5 and TRBJ2-1, with 8 bases aligning to TRBD1. The source material was peripheral blood, sampled on day 0 of AZD1222 vaccination. The clonotype comes from an adult in good health. The DNA reads as follows: TGTGCCAGCAGACTAGACAGGGGAAATGAGCAGTTCTTC. This codes for CASRLDRGNEQFF.